A single sample gave rise to the 20 T cell receptor beta chains below, sequenced in a study of metastatic and nonmetastatic thyroid tumors. Patients were all untreated before their thyroid surgery. TCRdb re-called clones from the PCR reads using MiXCR. The sample shows tens of thousands of clones, about 25% of them seen only once. The sequenced sample was blood. The origin of the receptors is a female donor with papillary thyroid cancer or a benign thyroid nodule (not recorded which). Some clones in this sample may be carry-over from other donors' samples.

For this clone: The same CDR3 arises from other DNA sequences in this sample as well. This chain links TRBV5-1 with TRBJ2-3, with TRBD1 identical over 9 bases. V lost 0 bases to trimming and J lost 3 bases; unmatched junction nucleotides: 5. The CDR3 totals 16 residues. The germline CDR1 and CDR2 sequences are SGHRS and YFSETQ. CDR3: CASSLEQGARTDTQYF. In DNA form, the CDR3 reads TGCGCCAGCAGCTTGGAACAGGGGGCCCGGACAGATACGCAGTATTTT.

The chain is built from TRBV20-1 and TRBJ1-1; perhaps TRBD1 as D (6 bases). The CDR3 is made up of 15 amino acids. Germline loops: CDR1 DFQATT, CDR2 SNEGSKA (reference sequence). Deletions cut 1 base from V and 4 bases from J, with 16 bases between. CDR3 sequence: CSARGGAPWGTEAFF. The CDR3 region has the DNA TGCAGTGCTAGAGGGGGGGCTCCTTGGGGCACTGAAGCTTTCTTT.

This clone was observed a handful of times. The rearrangement links TRBV6-1 to TRBJ2-1; 8 bases match TRBD2. Trimming removed 5 bases from V and 10 bases from J; junction bases left unmatched: 4. The CDR3 loop spans 12 amino acids. Germline V gene sequence: CDR1 MNHNS, CDR2 SASEGT. The CDR3 bases are TGTGCCAGCAGTCGGGGGGGAGTGGAGCAGTTCTTC. This encodes CASSRGGVEQFF.

This clone was seen at least ten times. The CDR3 DNA reads as TGTGCCAGCAGCCAAGAACTGTTTGATAGCGGGATAAGGGAGACCCAGTACTTC. Encoded protein: CASSQELFDSGIRETQYF. The gene calls are TRBV4-2 and TRBJ2-5; 8 bases match TRBD2. The CDR3 sequence is 18 residues long. CDR1 and CDR2 (germline): LGHNA, YNFKEQ. J gave up 5 bases and V 0 bases, and 14 bases lay outside the gene matches.

In its sample, this clone ranks as medium-sized. J is TRBJ2-1 and V is TRBV20-1, with D possibly matching TRBD2 (6 bases). In germline, CDR1 is DFQATT, CDR2 SNEGSKA (reference sequence). V lost 5 bases to trimming and J lost 1 base, with 15 bases between them. The CDR3 length is 15 residues. CDR3 loop: CSAPATSGSYNEQFF. The CDR3 DNA follows: TGCAGTGCTCCCGCGACCAGCGGGTCCTACAATGAGCAGTTCTTC.

This clone turned up a few times. The CDR3 reads CASSPGQGRTGELFF. In DNA form, the CDR3 reads TGTGCCAGCAGTCCGGGACAGGGGCGAACCGGGGAGCTGTTTTTT. This chain links TRBV6-1 with TRBJ2-2, with 10 bases aligning to TRBD1. The V gene's germline CDR1 is MNHNS and CDR2 SASEGT. The CDR3 is 15 amino acids. The junction had 5 bases not matched to a gene; V was cut back by 5 bases and J by 5 bases.

This clone was recorded many times. This chain uses TRBV2 with TRBJ2-1; TRBD2 agrees at 8 bases. Per the germline V gene, CDR1 is SNHLY and CDR2 is FYNNEI. V shed 5 bases and J 0 bases; nucleotides not matched to a gene: 9. The CDR3 loop spans 17 amino acids. CDR3 bases: TGTGCCAGCAGTCCCTCACTAGCGGCTAGCTCCTACAATGAGCAGTTCTTC. Translated, it gives CASSPSLAASSYNEQFF.

Only a few counts were recorded for this clone. The CDR3 loop is CASSPTGSSYEQYF. CDR3 in DNA: TGTGCCAGCAGTCCGACCGGGTCCTCCTACGAGCAGTACTTC. This rearrangement joins TRBV6-2 or TRBV6-3 to TRBJ2-7; D is undetermined. This CDR3 region has 14 residues. The germline CDR1 and CDR2 sequences are MNHEY and SVGEGT. V was clipped by 5 bases and J by 0 bases, with 11 bases between them.

This clone showed up just once. This chain links TRBV24-1 with TRBJ2-2, with 9 bases matching TRBD2. Germline V gene lookup returns CDR1 KGHDR and CDR2 SFDVKD. The CDR3 loop spans 15 amino acids. Germline trimming cut 4 bases from V and 6 bases from J; bases unmatched to any gene: 5. The CDR3 nucleotides are TGTGCCACCAGTGACCCCAGCGGGGGGCCCGGGGAGCTGTTTTTT. Translated, it gives CATSDPSGGPGELFF.

This clone was recorded at least ten times. This sequence joins TRBV6-1 and TRBJ1-5; the D is unclear. Trimming took off 6 bases at V and 3 bases at J, with 15 bases between the two ends. CDR1 and CDR2 from the germline V gene are MNHNS and SASEGT. CDR3 length: 15 residues. The CDR3 sequence: CASRKDGRINQPQHF. The CDR3 DNA is TGTGCCAGCAGGAAAGACGGACGGATCAATCAGCCCCAGCATTTT.

V and J are TRBV12-3 or TRBV12-4 and TRBJ2-7, with D unresolved. V lost 0 bases, J lost 3 bases, and 9 bases lay in between. The CDR3 covers 14 residues. For the CDR3, the DNA is TGTGCCAGCAGTTTAGCGGCACCGAACTACGAGCAGTACTTC. This codes for CASSLAAPNYEQYF.

This clone was counted many times. The rearrangement uses TRBV6-4 and TRBJ2-3; D is unresolved. V lost 3 bases, J lost 6 bases, and 16 bases lay in between. Germline CDR1 MRHNA, CDR2 SNTAGT. The CDR3 is made up of 15 amino acids. CDR3 residues: CASSEGSSPADTQYF. In DNA form, the CDR3 reads TGTGCCAGCAGTGAAGGAAGTAGCCCTGCTGATACGCAGTATTTT.

In its sample, this clone was seen many times. The chain couples TRBV4-3 to TRBJ1-1; 8 bases are shared with TRBD1. The CDR3 totals 17 residues. Germline values: CDR1 LGHNA, CDR2 YSLEER. With V trimmed by 0 bases and J by 0 bases, 6 bases remained unmatched. Here the CDR3 reads CASSQDAGQGVNTEAFF. CDR3 DNA sequence: TGCGCCAGCAGCCAAGATGCCGGACAGGGAGTGAACACTGAAGCTTTCTTT.

The chain has TRBV20-1 and TRBJ2-7; the match to TRBD2 covers 10 bases. Losses at the gene ends were 0 bases for V and 12 bases for J; bases not matched to a gene: 8. This CDR3 region has 13 residues. CDR1 DFQATT and CDR2 SNEGSKA come from the germline V gene (reference sequence). CDR3 sequence: CSARDPLAGALYF. In DNA, the CDR3 is TGCAGTGCTAGAGATCCCCTAGCGGGAGCCCTGTACTTC.

The sample holds many counts of this clone. CDR3 DNA: TGTGCCAGCAGTCCCAACGGGGTCCTCGAGCAGTACTTC. Translation gives CASSPNGVLEQYF. The chain couples TRBV12-3 or TRBV12-4 to TRBJ2-7, with D maybe TRBD2 (5 bases). This CDR3 has 13 amino acids. V lost 5 bases to trimming and J lost 6 bases, with 14 bases between them.

As for this clone: At one of its ends the junction is not consistent with the germline gene, which may arise from a read error. This sequence joins TRBV29-1 and TRBJ2-4; D possibly corresponds to TRBD1 (6 bases). Germline CDR1 SQVTM, CDR2 ANQGSEA. The CDR3 is 13 residues long. In nucleotides, the CDR3 is TGCACCGTTGTTCGGGACATCGGGAACATTCAGCACTTC. Protein sequence: CTVVRDIGNIQHF.

The chain is built from TRBV11-3 and TRBJ2-7; D is possibly TRBD1 (6 bases). V gave up 2 bases and J gave up 3 bases, with 14 bases separating them. Germline V gene sequence: CDR1 SGHNT, CDR2 YENEEA. The CDR3 loop spans 15 amino acids. This CDR3 reads CASSLFLGALYEQYF. CDR3 DNA: TGTGCCAGCAGCTTATTTCTGGGGGCCCTCTACGAGCAGTACTTC.

V usage is TRBV27 and J usage is TRBJ2-6; D not resolved. The ends were cut back, 6 bases at V and 2 bases at J, with 11 bases in the middle. The CDR3 is made up of 15 amino acids. Looked up from germline, CDR1 is MNHEY and CDR2 is SMNVEV (reference sequence). CDR3 DNA sequence: TGTGCCAGCAGCCCTCAAATCGCTGGGGCCAACGTCCTGACTTTC. Residues: CASSPQIAGANVLTF.

V and J are TRBV15 and TRBJ1-3, with D possibly TRBD1 on 5 matching bases. Germline V lookup: CDR1 LNHNV, CDR2 YYDKDF (reference sequence). Trimming removed 5 bases from V and 4 bases from J, with 21 bases in between. The CDR3 extends over 17 amino acids. This CDR3 reads CATSSRVSQGRGNTIYF. The CDR3 DNA sequence: TGTGCCACCAGCTCCCGAGTGAGTCAGGGACGGGGAAACACCATATATTTT.

This clone has a count of ten or more. The V gene is TRBV2, the J gene TRBJ2-5; D call uncertain. Germline V gene sequence: CDR1 SNHLY, CDR2 FYNNEI. The CDR3 is 14 residues long. Deletions cut 4 bases from V and 1 base from J, with 10 bases between. In nucleotides, the CDR3 is TGTGCCAGCAGTGCCTCGACAACCCAAGAGACCCAGTACTTC. It encodes CASSASTTQETQYF.